These 11 T cell receptor beta chains originate from one sample sequenced in a study of OX40 agonist ivuxolimab in advanced cancers. The protocol was immunoSEQ multiplex PCR, while the TCRdb copy is restricted to in-frame clones and leaves out a portion. Among tens of thousands of clones listed, more than 80% were seen once. Sequenced material: CD4+ or CD8+ T cells sorted from blood, taken in a trial of the OX40 agonist ivuxolimab. These receptors were taken from an adult with an advanced solid tumor such as melanoma, head and neck, liver or kidney cancer.

J is TRBJ2-7 and V is TRBV5-1; D is possibly TRBD2 (5 bases). V was clipped by 3 bases and J by 7 bases, with 17 bases between them. The germline gives CDR1 SGHRS, CDR2 YFSETQ. CDR3 length: 14 amino acids. This CDR3 is CASSWVSGLEEQYF. The CDR3 nucleotides read TGCGCCAGCAGCTGGGTATCGGGGTTGGAGGAGCAGTACTTC.

The chain carries TRBV6-6 and TRBJ2-7, with D possibly called TRBD1 or TRBD2 (5 bases each). Trimming removed 2 bases from V and 6 bases from J, with 20 bases in between. The germline CDR1 and CDR2 sequences are MNHNY and SVGAGI (reference sequence). The CDR3 runs to 16 residues. The chain's CDR3 is CASSYPRDGATTEQYF. As DNA, the CDR3 is TGTGCCAGCAGTTACCCCAGGGACGGAGCCACGACCGAGCAGTACTTC.

The J gene is TRBJ1-5, the V gene TRBV19; TRBD1 aligns across 9 bases. CDR1 and CDR2 from the germline V gene are LNHDA and SQIVND (reference sequence). The CDR3 is 14 residues long. Trimming cost V 7 bases and J 3 bases; bases outside gene matches: 4. CDR3 DNA sequence: TGTGCCAGTAAGGACAGGGGCTTCAATCAGCCCCAGCATTTT. Translation: CASKDRGFNQPQHF.

The chain carries TRBV6-6 and TRBJ2-1; a weak D match, TRBD2 (7 bases). Per germline, CDR1 MNHNY and CDR2 SVGAGI (reference sequence). The CDR3 loop spans 16 amino acids. The ends were cut back, 6 bases at V and 4 bases at J, with 19 bases in the middle. The chain's CDR3 is CASRPQIGGVYNEQFF. In DNA, the CDR3 is TGTGCCAGCAGGCCCCAGATAGGGGGGGTTTACAATGAGCAGTTCTTC.

The rearrangement uses TRBV7-2 and TRBJ2-7; 8 nucleotides match TRBD2. Germline CDR1 and CDR2: SGHTA and FQGNSA. There are 15 residues in the CDR3. The V segment lost 4 bases and the J segment 5 bases; nucleotides outside the gene matches: 10. The CDR3 here is CASSSSGGRLDEQYF. DNA of the CDR3: TGTGCCAGCAGCTCCAGCGGGGGCCGTCTCGACGAGCAGTACTTC.

This chain uses TRBV6-5 with TRBJ1-2; D ambiguous. The CDR3 loop spans 14 amino acids. Germline CDR1 and CDR2: MNHEY and SVGAGI. Trimming removed 6 bases at V and 6 bases at J, with 17 bases between. CDR3 region: CASSPLLGGHGYTF. The CDR3 DNA is TGTGCCAGCAGCCCTCTGTTGGGAGGGCATGGCTACACCTTC.

V is TRBV4-1 and J is TRBJ2-7; TRBD2 is a possible D gene (5 bases). The CDR3 is 16 amino acids. Trimming removed 0 bases from V and 0 bases from J, with 12 bases in between. Germline V gives CDR1 MGHRA, CDR2 YSYEKL. This CDR3 is CASSQDAGTASYEQYF. CDR3 nucleotides: TGCGCCAGCAGCCAAGATGCGGGTACCGCCTCCTACGAGCAGTACTTC.

The CDR3 protein is CASSYSRDIPNYGYTF. The DNA of the CDR3 is TGTGCCAGCAGTTACTCCCGAGACATCCCTAACTATGGCTACACCTTC. V and J are TRBV6-5 and TRBJ1-2; no firm D call. V dropped 0 bases and J dropped 0 bases, with 11 bases sitting between them. This CDR3 region has 16 residues. Germline assignment: CDR1 MNHEY and CDR2 SVGAGI.

This clone appeared a single time. This sequence joins TRBV10-2 and TRBJ1-1; no firm D call. The V gene lost 4 bases and the J gene lost 5 bases, with 11 bases spanning the gap. Germline CDR1 is WSHSY and CDR2 is SAAADI. The CDR3 extends over 13 amino acids. The DNA for the CDR3 is TGCGCCAGCAGTGCTGGGCTGAGGACTGAAGCTTTCTTT. It yields the protein CASSAGLRTEAFF.

This rearrangement joins TRBV10-2 to TRBJ2-1, with D tentatively TRBD2 (7 bases). Germline CDR1 reads WSHSY; CDR2 reads SAAADI. Between the trimmed V and J ends, which lost 3 bases and 5 bases, there was a span of 26 bases. This CDR3 comprises 19 residues. The chain's CDR3 is CASSDPLGVWAGAHNEQFF. CDR3 DNA sequence: TGCGCCAGCAGTGACCCCTTGGGGGTGTGGGCGGGGGCCCACAATGAGCAGTTCTTC.

V usage is TRBV7-9 and J usage is TRBJ1-1, with no clear D. Trimming left V 7 bases short and J 4 bases short, with 7 bases between. The germline V gene has CDR1 SEHNR and CDR2 FQNEAQ (reference sequence). This CDR3 has 11 residues. CDR3: CASTPGTEAFF. The CDR3 nucleotides read TGTGCCAGCACCCCGGGCACTGAAGCTTTCTTT.